What follows describes a single T cell receptor beta chain. The antigen is not known. In the naive CD8 group, cells lacked CD45RO and were positively selected for CCR7, so terminally differentiated effector memory CD45RA+ cells were left out. This sample stems from a study of shared clonotypes between healthy human individuals. Data came from immunoSEQ multiplex PCR; TCRdb stores just in-frame clones and leaves some out. The sample comprises millions of clones, approximately 94% of which are singletons, and roughly 1.1% rests with the top ten. Findings and caveats of the study: Among several donors, roughly 5% of naive CD4 clonotypes were found in common. Generally, naive subsets came out with larger estimated richness than memory subsets.

Germline assignment: CDR1 SGHNT and CDR2 YYREEE (reference sequence). The ends lost 5 bases at V and 3 bases at J; junction bases unmatched: 7. The CDR3 runs 15 residues. The clonotype was recovered from a man between 18 and 35 years old in good health. The sample was naive CD8+ T cells sorted from blood. The chain links TRBV5-4 to TRBJ1-1; 10 nucleotides match TRBD1. DNA of the CDR3: TGTGCCAGCAGTCGGACAGGGGGATCAGACACTGAAGCTTTCTTT. Translation gives CASSRTGGSDTEAFF. Using reference TRBV5-4 and TRBJ1-1 for the parts outside the CDR3, the full variable domain is ETGVTQSPTHLIKTRGQQVTLRCSSQSGHNTVSWYQQALGQGPQFIFQYYREEENGRGNFPPRFSGLQFPNYSSELNVNALELDDSALYLCASSRTGGSDTEAFFGQGTRLTVV.